The clone carrying this TCR beta chain has more than one count but fewer than ten. An end of the junction does not agree with germline; a read error may underlie this. These data originate in a study of cytomegalovirus exposure and HLA in healthy donors. From germline, CDR1 is SEHNR and CDR2 FQNEAQ (reference sequence). The CDR3 extends over 10 amino acids. Researchers ran the PCR with 60 Vbeta and 13 Jbeta primers. Repertoires were generated with immunoSEQ multiplex PCR, while TCRdb's copy carries only in-frame clones and drops some. This table holds hundreds of thousands of clones, approximately 79% found once.

The chain employs TRBV7-9 and TRBJ2-5; 7 positions agree with TRBD2. Material for sequencing was PBMCs. This TCR came from a male donor in good health and CMV-seronegative. The CDR3 sequence: CSSSGELTHF. The CDR3 bases are TGTTCCAGCAGCGGGGAGCTTACGCACTTC.